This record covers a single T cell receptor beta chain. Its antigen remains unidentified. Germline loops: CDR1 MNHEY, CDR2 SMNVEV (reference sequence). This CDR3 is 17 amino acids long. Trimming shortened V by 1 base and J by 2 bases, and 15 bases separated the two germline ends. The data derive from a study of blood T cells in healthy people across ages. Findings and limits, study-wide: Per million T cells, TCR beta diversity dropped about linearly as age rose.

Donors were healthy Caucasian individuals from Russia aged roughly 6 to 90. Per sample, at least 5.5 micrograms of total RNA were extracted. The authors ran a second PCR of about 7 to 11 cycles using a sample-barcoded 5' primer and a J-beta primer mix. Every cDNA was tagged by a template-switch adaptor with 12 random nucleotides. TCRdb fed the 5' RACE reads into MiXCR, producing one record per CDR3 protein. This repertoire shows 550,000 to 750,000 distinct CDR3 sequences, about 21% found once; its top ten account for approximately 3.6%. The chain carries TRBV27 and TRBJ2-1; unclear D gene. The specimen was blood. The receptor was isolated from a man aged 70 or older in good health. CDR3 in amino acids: CASSLFSAASTYNEQFF. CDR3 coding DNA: TGTGCCAGCAGTTTATTCTCCGCGGCAAGTACCTACAATGAGCAGTTCTTC.